These 9 T cell receptor beta chains were all obtained from the same sample, sequenced in a study of early stage breast cancer tumors. Assay used: immunoSEQ multiplex PCR; TCRdb lists only in-frame clones, some missing. The sample has 50,000 to 65,000 clones; around 90% are singletons. The sequencing input was blood. The receptors originated from an older person with breast cancer.

The V and J genes are TRBV7-6 and TRBJ1-1, with D possibly matching TRBD1 (6 bases). V dropped 8 bases and J dropped 2 bases, with 12 bases sitting between them. This CDR3 comprises 13 residues. Germline loops: CDR1 SGHVS, CDR2 FNYEAQ. The CDR3 coding sequence is TGTGCCAGCGGTAGGACAGCCAACACTGAAGCTTTCTTT. The encoded protein is CASGRTANTEAFF.

The rearrangement links TRBV6-5 to TRBJ1-3, with D perhaps TRBD1 (5 bases). Germline V CDR1 and CDR2: MNHEY, SVGAGI. V lost 0 bases, J lost 0 bases, and 9 bases lay in between. The CDR3 extends over 16 amino acids. This chain's CDR3 is CASSYSYGGSGNTIYF. The CDR3 DNA reads as TGTGCCAGCAGTTACTCGTACGGGGGCTCTGGAAACACCATATATTTT.

This clone came up once. This chain joins TRBV27 and TRBJ1-2; 7 positions match TRBD1. The CDR3 runs to 17 residues. V trimming: 6 bases; J trimming: 4 bases; junction bases outside the gene matches: 17. The germline V gene has CDR1 MNHEY and CDR2 SMNVEV (reference sequence). The CDR3 here is CASSGRDRYIGGYGYTF. DNA for the CDR3: TGTGCCAGCAGCGGCCGGGACAGATATATAGGCGGCTATGGCTACACCTTC.

The J gene is TRBJ1-6, the V gene TRBV6-1; 8 positions agree with TRBD1. This CDR3 has 15 residues. CDR1 and CDR2 from the germline V gene are MNHNS and SASEGT. Trimming took 8 bases from V and 1 from J; bases not matched to a gene: 4. The CDR3 region is CASQDRESYNSPLHF. The CDR3 DNA is TGTGCCAGCCAGGACAGGGAGTCCTATAATTCACCCCTCCACTTT.

The chain joins TRBV7-9 to TRBJ1-1; 8 positions agree with TRBD1. V was pared by 2 bases and J by 10 bases, with 12 bases of the junction left unmatched. Germline V lookup: CDR1 SEHNR, CDR2 FQNEAQ (reference sequence). The CDR3 totals 15 residues. The chain's CDR3 is CASSLLPDRALRAFF. The CDR3 DNA reads TGTGCCAGCAGCTTACTCCCGGACAGGGCACTACGAGCTTTCTTT.

The CDR3 bases are TGCGCCAGCAGCTTGGAGTCTGCGGGGACTGAAGCTTTCTTT. Amino acids: CASSLESAGTEAFF. This chain uses TRBV5-1 with TRBJ1-1; no clear D. V was trimmed by 0 bases and J by 5 bases, leaving 11 bases between them. CDR1 SGHRS and CDR2 YFSETQ come from the germline V gene. The CDR3 runs to 14 residues.

V usage is TRBV5-1 and J usage is TRBJ2-2; 7 positions match TRBD2. CDR3 length equals 17 residues. Looked up from germline, CDR1 is SGHRS and CDR2 is YFSETQ. V lost 4 bases, J lost 2 bases, and 11 bases stayed unmatched. This chain's CDR3 is CASSPQGGDLNTGELFF. The DNA of the CDR3 is TGCGCCAGCAGCCCCCAGGGAGGGGATCTAAACACCGGGGAGCTGTTTTTT.

This clone is a singleton in its sample. This chain links TRBV10-1 with TRBJ1-2; 9 bases agree with TRBD1. The CDR3 covers 13 residues. V was clipped by 5 bases and J by 5 bases; unmatched bases: 3. The germline CDR1 and CDR2 sequences are WNHNN and SYGVQD (reference sequence). The CDR3 nucleotides read TGCGCCAGCAGTCCCGGGACAGGGTATGGCTACACCTTC. The encoded protein is CASSPGTGYGYTF.

The gene calls are TRBV6-5 and TRBJ1-1; D is ambiguous. The CDR3 runs to 15 residues. Trimming pared 2 bases from V and 0 bases from J, leaving 10 bases between. Germline lookup yields CDR1 MNHEY and CDR2 SVGAGI. The CDR3 DNA reads TGTGCCAGCAGTTACGGCAGGAACATGAACACTGAAGCTTTCTTT. Its translation: CASSYGRNMNTEAFF.